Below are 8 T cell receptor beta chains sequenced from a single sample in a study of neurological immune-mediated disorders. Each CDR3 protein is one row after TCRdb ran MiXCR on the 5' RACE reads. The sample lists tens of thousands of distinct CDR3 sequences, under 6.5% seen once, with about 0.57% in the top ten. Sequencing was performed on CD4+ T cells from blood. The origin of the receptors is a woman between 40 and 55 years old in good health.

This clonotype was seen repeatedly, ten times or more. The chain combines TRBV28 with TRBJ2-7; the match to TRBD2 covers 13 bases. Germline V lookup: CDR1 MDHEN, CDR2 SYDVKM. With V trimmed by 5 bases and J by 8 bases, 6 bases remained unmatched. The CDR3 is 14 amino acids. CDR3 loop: CASSATSGRTKQYF. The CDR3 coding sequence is TGTGCCAGCAGTGCGACTAGCGGGAGGACCAAGCAGTACTTC.

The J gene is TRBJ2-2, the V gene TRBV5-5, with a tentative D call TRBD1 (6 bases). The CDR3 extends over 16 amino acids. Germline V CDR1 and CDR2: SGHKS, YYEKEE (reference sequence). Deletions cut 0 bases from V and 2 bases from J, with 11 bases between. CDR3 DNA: TGTGCCAGCAGCTTGGCCCAGGGGAGCAACACCGGGGAGCTGTTTTTT. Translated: CASSLAQGSNTGELFF.

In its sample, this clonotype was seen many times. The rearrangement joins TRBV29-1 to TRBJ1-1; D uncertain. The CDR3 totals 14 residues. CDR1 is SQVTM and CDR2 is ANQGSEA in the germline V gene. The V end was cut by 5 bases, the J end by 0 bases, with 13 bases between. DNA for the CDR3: TGCAGCGTTAAGACACGTGCCTTGAACACTGAAGCTTTCTTT. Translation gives CSVKTRALNTEAFF.

The CDR3 here is CASSLGGPPSAGEQFF. The CDR3 DNA sequence: TGTGCCAGCAGCTTAGGGGGACCTCCATCCGCTGGGGAGCAGTTCTTC. J is TRBJ2-1 and V is TRBV7-6; possibly TRBD1 or TRBD2 for D (5 bases each). Per the germline V gene, CDR1 is SGHVS and CDR2 is FNYEAQ. The CDR3 totals 16 residues. The V gene lost 1 base and the J gene lost 10 bases, with 20 bases spanning the gap.

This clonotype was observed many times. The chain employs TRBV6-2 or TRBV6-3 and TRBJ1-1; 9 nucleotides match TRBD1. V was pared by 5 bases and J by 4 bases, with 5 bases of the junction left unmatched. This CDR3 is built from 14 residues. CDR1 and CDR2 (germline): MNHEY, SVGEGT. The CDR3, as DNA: TGTGCCAGCAGTACGGGACAGGGATTCACTGAAGCTTTCTTT. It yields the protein CASSTGQGFTEAFF.

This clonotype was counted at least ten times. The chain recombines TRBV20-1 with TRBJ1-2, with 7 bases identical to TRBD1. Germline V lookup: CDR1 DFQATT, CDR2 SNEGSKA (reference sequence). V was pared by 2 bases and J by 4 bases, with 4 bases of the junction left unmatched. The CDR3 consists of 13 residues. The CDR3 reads CSARRQGIYGYTF. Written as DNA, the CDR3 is TGCAGTGCTAGAAGACAGGGTATCTATGGCTACACCTTC.

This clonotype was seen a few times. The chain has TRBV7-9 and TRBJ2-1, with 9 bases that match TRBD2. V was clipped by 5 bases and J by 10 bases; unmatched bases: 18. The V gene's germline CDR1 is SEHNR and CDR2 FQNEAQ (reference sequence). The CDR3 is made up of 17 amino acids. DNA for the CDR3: TGTGCCAGCAGCGCCCCCGGAGTGGTAGCGGGAGTGAAGGAGCAGTTCTTC. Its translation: CASSAPGVVAGVKEQFF.

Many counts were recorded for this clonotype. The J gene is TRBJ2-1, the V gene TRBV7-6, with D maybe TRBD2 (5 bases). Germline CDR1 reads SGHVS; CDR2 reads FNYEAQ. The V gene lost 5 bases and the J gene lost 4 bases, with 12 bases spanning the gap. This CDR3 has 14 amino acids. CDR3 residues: CASSPIAFYNEQFF. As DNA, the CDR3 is TGTGCCAGCAGCCCTATAGCGTTTTACAATGAGCAGTTCTTC. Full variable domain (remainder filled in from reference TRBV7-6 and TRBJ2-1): GAGVSQSPRYKVTKRGQDVALRCDPISGHVSLYWYRQALGQGPEFLTYFNYEAQQDKSGLPNDRFSAERPEGSISTLTIQRTEQRDSAMYRCASSPIAFYNEQFFGPGTRLTVL.